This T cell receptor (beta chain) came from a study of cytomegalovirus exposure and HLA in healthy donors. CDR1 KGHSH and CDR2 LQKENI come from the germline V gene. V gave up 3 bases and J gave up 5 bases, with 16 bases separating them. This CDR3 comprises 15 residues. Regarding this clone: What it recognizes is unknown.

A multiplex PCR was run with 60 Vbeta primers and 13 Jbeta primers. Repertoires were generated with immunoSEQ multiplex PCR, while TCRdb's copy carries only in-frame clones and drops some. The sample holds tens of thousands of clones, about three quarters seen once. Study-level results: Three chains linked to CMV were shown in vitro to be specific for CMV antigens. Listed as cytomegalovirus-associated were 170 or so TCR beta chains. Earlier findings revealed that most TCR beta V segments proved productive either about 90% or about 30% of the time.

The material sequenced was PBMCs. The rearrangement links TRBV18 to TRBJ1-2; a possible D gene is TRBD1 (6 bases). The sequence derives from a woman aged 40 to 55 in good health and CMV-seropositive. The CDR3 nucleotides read TGTGCCAGCTCACCGCAGGGGTCCTCCGTTTATGGCTACACCTTC. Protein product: CASSPQGSSVYGYTF.